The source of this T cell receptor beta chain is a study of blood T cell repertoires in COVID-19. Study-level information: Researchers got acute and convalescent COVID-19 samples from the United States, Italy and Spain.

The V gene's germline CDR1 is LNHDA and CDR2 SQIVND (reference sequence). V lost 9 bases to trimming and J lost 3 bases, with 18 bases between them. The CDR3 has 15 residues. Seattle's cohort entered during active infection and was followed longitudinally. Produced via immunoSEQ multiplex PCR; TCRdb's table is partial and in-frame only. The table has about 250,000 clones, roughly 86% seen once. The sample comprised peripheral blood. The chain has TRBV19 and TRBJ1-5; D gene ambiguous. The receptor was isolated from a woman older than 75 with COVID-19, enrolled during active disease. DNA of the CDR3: TGTGCCAGCGACCTCCATGGAGTGTCCAATCAGCCCCAGCATTTT. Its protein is CASDLHGVSNQPQHF.